The 26 T cell receptor beta chains below were found in one sample sequenced in a study of control samples from healthy donors and cancer patients. Sequencing was performed with immunoSEQ multiplex PCR; in TCRdb, only in-frame clones are kept and a portion is missing. This table holds some 140,000 clones, approximately 86% found once. Sequencing was carried out using blood. Source of these receptors: a woman aged 30 to 39 in good health.

This clone appeared a few times. The rearrangement joins TRBV12-3 or TRBV12-4 to TRBJ1-2, with unresolved D. The CDR3 runs to 12 residues. V dropped 2 bases and J dropped 8 bases, with 9 bases sitting between them. This chain's CDR3 is CASSLFGLGYTF. As DNA, the CDR3 is TGTGCCAGCAGTTTATTTGGCCTGGGCTACACCTTC.

CDR3 coding DNA: TGTGCCAGCAGCTTGGCCGGGGACCACTACGAGCAGTACTTC. It translates to CASSLAGDHYEQYF. The chain links TRBV5-4 to TRBJ2-7; either TRBD1 or TRBD2 may fit D (5 bases each). This CDR3 comprises 14 residues. The germline CDR1 and CDR2 sequences are SGHNT and YYREEE (reference sequence). Trimming took off 0 bases at V and 3 bases at J, with 10 bases between the two ends.

The genes are TRBV5-1 and TRBJ1-4; D is perhaps TRBD1 (5 bases). From germline, CDR1 is SGHRS and CDR2 YFSETQ. Trimming took off 1 base at V and 8 bases at J, with 12 bases between the two ends. CDR3 length: 14 amino acids. The CDR3 coding sequence is TGCGCCAGCAGCTTGTGGGGGGTGAACGAAAAACTGTTTTTT. It codes for CASSLWGVNEKLFF.

This clone was counted once. The V gene is TRBV18, the J gene TRBJ2-2, with TRBD1 matching 8 bases. The CDR3 extends over 16 amino acids. Germline V lookup: CDR1 KGHSH, CDR2 LQKENI. J was trimmed by 6 bases and V by 5 bases; bases with no gene match: 11. DNA of the CDR3: TGTGCCAGCTCAGCCGGACAGGGCGGAATACCCGGGGAGCTGTTTTTT. Protein: CASSAGQGGIPGELFF.

This rearrangement joins TRBV3-1 (or the pseudogene TRBV3-2) to TRBJ1-2; D ambiguous. Looked up from germline, CDR1 is LGHDT and CDR2 is YNNKEL (reference sequence). The germline V and J ends were trimmed by 4 bases and 4 bases, with 7 bases remaining between them. The CDR3 has 12 residues. The CDR3 spells CASSRQVYGYTF. In nucleotides, the CDR3 is TGTGCCAGCAGCCGGCAGGTCTATGGCTACACCTTC.

This chain connects TRBV3-1 (or the pseudogene TRBV3-2) to TRBJ1-2, with no clear D. Germline V gene sequence: CDR1 LGHDT, CDR2 YNNKEL (reference sequence). V lost 0 bases and J lost 8, with 16 bases in between. The CDR3 contains 15 residues. CDR3 residues: CASSQDTARSGGYTF. The CDR3 coding sequence is TGTGCCAGCAGCCAAGATACGGCCCGATCGGGAGGCTACACCTTC.

The chain couples TRBV3-1 (or the pseudogene TRBV3-2) to TRBJ1-1; no firm D call. Germline V gene data show CDR1 as LGHDT and CDR2 as YNNKEL (reference sequence). The CDR3 has 13 residues. V dropped 1 base and J dropped 3 bases, with 6 bases sitting between them. The CDR3, as DNA: TGTGCCAGCAGCCAAGTGCGGGACACTGAAGCTTTCTTT. This gives the protein CASSQVRDTEAFF.

This chain uses TRBV27 with TRBJ2-7, with D perhaps matching TRBD1 or TRBD2 (7 bases each). V lost 8 bases and J 4 bases, leaving 21 bases between the germline ends. CDR3 length equals 15 residues. The V gene's germline CDR1 is MNHEY and CDR2 SMNVEV (reference sequence). CDR3 amino acids: CASQSVGGGSYEQYF. CDR3 coding DNA: TGTGCCAGCCAGTCTGTGGGAGGGGGCTCGTACGAGCAGTACTTC.

The rearrangement uses TRBV30 and TRBJ1-4, with D perhaps matching TRBD1 (5 bases). The V gene's germline CDR1 is GTSNPN and CDR2 SVGIG (reference sequence). The CDR3 is 12 residues long. Trimming took 1 base from V and 8 from J, leaving 8 bases between them. For the CDR3, the DNA is TGTGCCTGGAGTGAGGGGACCGAAAAACTGTTTTTT. Protein sequence: CAWSEGTEKLFF.

The rearrangement joins TRBV9 to TRBJ2-3; D is tentatively TRBD1 or TRBD2 (5 bases each). Germline V gene data show CDR1 as SGDLS and CDR2 as YYNGEE. The V and J ends lost 4 bases and 4 bases respectively, with 16 bases between them. This CDR3 comprises 15 residues. The CDR3 nucleotides read TGTGCCAGCAGCAGGGACCCACCTTCCTCAGATACGCAGTATTTT. Amino acid sequence: CASSRDPPSSDTQYF.

Note on this clone: The sample carries other DNA sequences with the same CDR3. The chain links TRBV28 to TRBJ1-2, with D uncertain. CDR3 size: 12 residues. The ends were cut back, 5 bases at V and 5 bases at J, with 9 bases in the middle. The germline CDR1 and CDR2 sequences are MDHEN and SYDVKM. CDR3 residues: CASSPRGYGYTF. The DNA of the CDR3 is TGTGCCAGCAGTCCCCGGGGTTATGGCTACACCTTC.

V usage is TRBV24-1 and J usage is TRBJ2-3, with a tentative D call TRBD2 (5 bases). This CDR3 has 15 amino acids. In germline, CDR1 is KGHDR, CDR2 SFDVKD. V was cut by 4 bases and J by 4 bases, with 14 bases left in between. The CDR3 is CATSDPRLAPDTQYF. The CDR3, as DNA: TGTGCCACCAGTGACCCCCGGCTAGCCCCAGATACGCAGTATTTT.

The V gene is TRBV5-1, the J gene TRBJ2-2; 12 bases agree with TRBD2. Germline CDR1 SGHRS, CDR2 YFSETQ. CDR3 size: 14 residues. V lost 7 bases, J lost 4 bases, and 2 bases stayed unmatched. For the CDR3, the DNA is TGCGCCAGCCAACTAGCGGGAGGCACCGGGGAGCTGTTTTTT. Encoded protein: CASQLAGGTGELFF.

This clone showed up just once. This chain uses TRBV7-2 with TRBJ1-6; D is unresolved. The germline gives CDR1 SGHTA, CDR2 FQGNSA. The CDR3 totals 14 residues. V was clipped by 5 bases and J by 6 bases, with 11 bases between them. For the CDR3, the DNA is TGTGCCAGCAGCCAGTCCAGTAGTAATTCACCCCTCCACTTT. It translates to CASSQSSSNSPLHF.

V gene TRBV4-1 combines with J gene TRBJ2-7, with D maybe TRBD1 (6 bases). The CDR3 length is 14 residues. CDR1 is MGHRA, CDR2 YSYEKL, per germline. Trimming shortened V by 10 bases and J by 4 bases, and 20 bases separated the two germline ends. CDR3 sequence reads: CATSRTDRNYEQYF. As DNA, the CDR3 is TGCGCCACCTCTCGGACAGATAGGAATTACGAGCAGTACTTC.

The V call is TRBV10-3, the J call TRBJ2-1; no clear D. The germline CDR1 and CDR2 sequences are ENHRY and SYGVKD. This CDR3 is 11 amino acids long. V was shortened by 3 bases and J by 8 bases, with 5 bases between the two germline ends. CDR3 nucleotide sequence: TGTGCCATCAGTGACGTGTATGAGCAGTTCTTC. Its protein is CAISDVYEQFF.

The J gene is TRBJ2-3, the V gene TRBV5-4, with 7 bases identical to TRBD1. Germline values: CDR1 SGHNT, CDR2 YYREEE (reference sequence). The CDR3 has 16 residues. V dropped 0 bases and J dropped 3; count of bases not matched to a gene: 7. The CDR3: CASSLAARGTTDTQYF. The CDR3 DNA is TGTGCCAGCAGCTTGGCCGCCAGGGGGACGACAGATACGCAGTATTTT.

The gene calls are TRBV11-3 and TRBJ1-1; TRBD1 matches at 9 bases. Per germline, CDR1 SGHNT and CDR2 YENEEA. The V segment lost 1 base and the J segment 11 bases; nucleotides outside the gene matches: 5. There are 13 residues in the CDR3. CDR3 sequence (DNA): TGTGCCAGCAGCTTAGGTGACAGGGGGACGGCTTTCTTT. Translated: CASSLGDRGTAFF.

The chain employs TRBV3-1 (or the pseudogene TRBV3-2) and TRBJ2-7; D is uncertain. The germline V gene encodes CDR1 LGHDT and CDR2 YNNKEL (reference sequence). The CDR3 spans 14 residues. Trimming took 6 bases from V and 1 from J, leaving 13 bases between them. The CDR3 DNA reads as TGTGCCAGCAGTCCGAAACACCTATCCTACGAGCAGTACTTC. Translating gives CASSPKHLSYEQYF.

This chain joins TRBV24-1 and TRBJ2-3, with 12 bases that match TRBD2. Germline V CDR1 and CDR2: KGHDR, SFDVKD. Trimming cost V 4 bases and J 4 bases; bases outside gene matches: 5. This CDR3 is built from 16 residues. CDR3 nucleotides: TGTGCCACCAGTGACCCTAGCGGGAGGGCCGCAGATACGCAGTATTTT. Residues: CATSDPSGRAADTQYF.

V is TRBV7-2 and J is TRBJ1-1; weak D call: TRBD1 (6 bases). The CDR3 runs to 17 residues. From germline, CDR1 is SGHTA and CDR2 FQGNSA. V was shortened by 6 bases and J by 1 base, with 21 bases between the two germline ends. CDR3 sequence: CASSYFRGSFGNTEAFF. The CDR3 nucleotides read TGTGCCAGCAGTTACTTCAGGGGATCGTTCGGGAACACTGAAGCTTTCTTT.

The J gene is TRBJ2-2, the V gene TRBV2; no reliable D call. CDR3 size: 14 residues. Trimming pared 9 bases from V and 0 bases from J, leaving 11 bases between. The germline CDR1 and CDR2 sequences are SNHLY and FYNNEI. DNA of the CDR3: TGTGCCAGTTCCTGGCAGCCGAACACCGGGGAGCTGTTTTTT. It yields the protein CASSWQPNTGELFF.

This clone was observed once. V usage is TRBV6-5 and J usage is TRBJ1-2; 7 nucleotides agree with TRBD1. Unmatched junction bases numbered 7, after V lost 5 bases and J lost 7 bases. CDR1 is MNHEY, CDR2 SVGAGI, per germline. The CDR3 length is 13 residues. This chain's CDR3 is CASSRRQGPGYTF. The CDR3 nucleotides are TGTGCCAGCAGTCGGCGACAGGGCCCTGGCTACACCTTC.

This chain uses TRBV5-1 with TRBJ2-1; D remains unclear. This CDR3 is built from 13 residues. Trimming removed 5 bases from V and 9 bases from J, with 15 bases in between. Germline values: CDR1 SGHRS, CDR2 YFSETQ. The CDR3 DNA follows: TGCGCCAGCAGTCAAGTCCGCGAGACTGAGCAGTTCTTC. Amino acids: CASSQVRETEQFF.

The chain has TRBV4-2 and TRBJ2-3; 10 bases match TRBD1. Germline V gene data show CDR1 as LGHNA and CDR2 as YNFKEQ. Losses at the gene ends were 4 bases for V and 3 bases for J; bases not matched to a gene: 4. The CDR3 contains 15 residues. Here the CDR3 reads CASSPGDRGTDTQYF. The CDR3 DNA sequence: TGTGCCAGCAGCCCAGGGGACAGGGGAACAGATACGCAGTATTTT.

The CDR3 sequence: CASLLAGGTYNEQFF. DNA of the CDR3: TGCGCCAGCCTCTTAGCGGGAGGAACCTACAATGAGCAGTTCTTC. The chain joins TRBV5-1 to TRBJ2-1; 10 bases line up with TRBD2. Germline V gene data show CDR1 as SGHRS and CDR2 as YFSETQ. The CDR3 covers 15 residues. J was trimmed by 2 bases and V by 7 bases; bases with no gene match: 6. The complete variable domain, with remaining parts taken from reference TRBV5-1 and TRBJ2-1, reads KAGVTQTPRYLIKTRGQQVTLSCSPISGHRSVSWYQQTPGQGLQFLFEYFSETQRNKGNFPGRFSGRQFSNSRSEMNVSTLELGDSALYLCASLLAGGTYNEQFFGPGTRLTVL.